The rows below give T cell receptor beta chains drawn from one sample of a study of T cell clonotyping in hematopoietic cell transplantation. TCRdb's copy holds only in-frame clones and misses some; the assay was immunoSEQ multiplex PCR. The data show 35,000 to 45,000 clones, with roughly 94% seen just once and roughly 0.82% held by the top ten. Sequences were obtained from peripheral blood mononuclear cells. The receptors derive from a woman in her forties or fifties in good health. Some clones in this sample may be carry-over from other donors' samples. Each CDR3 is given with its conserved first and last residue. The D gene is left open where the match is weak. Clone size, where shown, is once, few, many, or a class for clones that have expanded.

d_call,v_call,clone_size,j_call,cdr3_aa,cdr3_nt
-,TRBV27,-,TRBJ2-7,CASSLEVGYEQYF,TGTGCCAGCAGTTTAGAAGTGGGCTACGAGCAGTACTTC
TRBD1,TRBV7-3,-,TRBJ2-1,CASSVGPGQGYNEQFF,TGTGCCAGCAGCGTCGGACCGGGACAGGGATACAATGAGCAGTTCTTC
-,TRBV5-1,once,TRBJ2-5,CASSPGTGWVEETQYF,TGCGCCAGCAGCCCGGGGACGGGGTGGGTTGAAGAGACCCAGTACTTC
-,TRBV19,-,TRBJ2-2,CASRNRDANTGELFF,TGTGCCAGTAGAAATAGGGATGCGAACACCGGGGAGCTGTTTTTT
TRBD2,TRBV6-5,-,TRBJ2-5,CASSYRTSGGQETQYF,TGTGCCAGCAGTTACCGGACTAGCGGAGGCCAAGAGACCCAGTACTTC
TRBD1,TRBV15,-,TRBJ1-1,CATSRGDRVNTEAFF,TGTGCCACCAGCAGGGGAGACAGGGTGAACACTGAAGCTTTCTTT
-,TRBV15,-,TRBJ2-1,CATSSTRGSSYNEQFF,TGTGCCACCAGCAGCACTCGGGGGAGCTCCTACAATGAGCAGTTCTTC
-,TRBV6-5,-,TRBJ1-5,CASRREGYSNQPQHF,TGTGCCAGCAGGCGCGAAGGGTATAGCAATCAGCCCCAGCATTTT
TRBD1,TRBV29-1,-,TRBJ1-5,CSVTQGGDQPQHF,TGCAGCGTCACACAGGGGGGAGATCAGCCCCAGCATTTT
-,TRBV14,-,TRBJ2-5,CASSLSLGVQETQYF,TGTGCCAGCAGCCTCTCCCTTGGGGTCCAAGAGACCCAGTACTTC
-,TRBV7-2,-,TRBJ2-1,CASEKSSYNEQFF,TGTGCCAGCGAGAAGAGCTCCTACAATGAGCAGTTCTTC
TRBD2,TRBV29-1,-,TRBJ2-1,CSVGLAGGNEQFF,TGCAGCGTTGGACTAGCGGGGGGCAATGAGCAGTTCTTC
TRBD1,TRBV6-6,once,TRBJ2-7,CASSYSANRGHNEQYF,TGTGCCAGCAGTTACTCGGCTAACAGGGGGCATAACGAGCAGTACTTC
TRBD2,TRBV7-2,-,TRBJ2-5,CASSSVPPGGETQYF,TGTGCCAGCAGCTCCGTCCCCCCCGGGGGGGAGACCCAGTACTTC
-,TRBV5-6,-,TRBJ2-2,CASSFVRVNTGELFF,TGTGCCAGCAGCTTCGTTCGGGTGAACACCGGGGAGCTGTTTTTT